These 18 T cell receptor beta chains were sequenced from one sample in a study of T cell repertoires in cytomegalovirus infection. These receptors have no known antigen. TCRdb re-derived calls from the reads in MiXCR, one entry per CDR3 protein. The sample lists hundreds of thousands of distinct CDR3 sequences; 33% were seen once. Sequenced here: cultured PBMCs, sampled from culture after CMV antigen stimulation. These receptors were taken from a human donor in good health (CMV status not recorded). Some clones in this sample may be carry-over from other donors' samples.

This clonotype was seen a handful of times. The chain has TRBV27 and TRBJ1-5; no clear D gene. V was cut by 5 bases and J by 5 bases, with 7 bases left in between. The CDR3 is 12 amino acids. Germline V lookup: CDR1 MNHEY, CDR2 SMNVEV (reference sequence). CDR3: CASSNGYQPQHF. In nucleotides, the CDR3 is TGTGCCAGCAGTAACGGATATCAGCCCCAGCATTTT.

Note on this clonotype: A much larger clone lies a single base off, so this may be a read error. This rearrangement joins TRBV7-2 to TRBJ1-1; a possible D gene is TRBD1 (6 bases). The CDR3 covers 13 residues. V shed 5 bases and J shed 11 bases, with 18 bases lying between them. Per germline, CDR1 SGHTA and CDR2 FQGNSA. Here the CDR3 reads CASSQGRHSVAFF. The CDR3, as DNA: TGTGCCAGCAGCCAGGGGAGGCACTCTGTGGCTTTCTTT.

CDR3 DNA sequence: TGTGCCAGCAGCTTAGGTGGACCGGGTGCCGAGCAGTACTTC. Its protein is CASSLGGPGAEQYF. This chain uses TRBV7-2 with TRBJ2-7; the D is unclear. Trimming stripped 1 base from V and 6 bases from J, with 13 bases between. This CDR3 spans 14 amino acids. Germline V CDR1 and CDR2: SGHTA, FQGNSA.

In this sample, this clonotype turned up a few times. This chain links TRBV29-1 with TRBJ1-1, with D perhaps matching TRBD1 (5 bases). Germline V gene data show CDR1 as SQVTM and CDR2 as ANQGSEA. The germline V and J ends were trimmed by 7 bases and 1 base, with 13 bases remaining between them. The CDR3 is made up of 13 amino acids. In DNA form, the CDR3 reads TGCAGCGCGAGACAGCCTCCGAACACTGAAGCTTTCTTT. Encoded protein: CSARQPPNTEAFF.

This clonotype was observed a handful of times. The chain links TRBV7-9 to TRBJ2-6, with D tentatively TRBD2 (5 bases). This CDR3 is built from 15 residues. Trimming took 4 bases from V and 2 from J, leaving 9 bases between them. Germline CDR1 and CDR2: SEHNR and FQNEAQ (reference sequence). Written as DNA, the CDR3 is TGTGCCAGCAGCTCTGCACTAGCTGGGGCCAACGTCCTGACTTTC. Translating gives CASSSALAGANVLTF.

This clonotype has just a few counts. The chain recombines TRBV10-3 with TRBJ1-3; possible D gene TRBD1, 5 bases. Trimming pared 10 bases from V and 0 bases from J, leaving 16 bases between. CDR1 and CDR2 (germline): ENHRY, SYGVKD. CDR3 size: 15 residues. The CDR3 loop reads CATGDPRSSGNTIYF. The DNA for the CDR3 is TGTGCCACTGGGGACCCCCGAAGCTCTGGAAACACCATATATTTT.

V usage is TRBV20-1 and J usage is TRBJ2-7; either TRBD1 or TRBD2 may fit D (5 bases each). The ends were cut back, 6 bases at V and 2 bases at J, with 11 bases in the middle. The germline V gene has CDR1 DFQATT and CDR2 SNEGSKA (reference sequence). The CDR3 length is 12 residues. In nucleotides, the CDR3 is TGCAGTGCCGGGGACCAGGCCTACGAGCAGTACTTC. Translating it yields CSAGDQAYEQYF.

This clonotype was observed a handful of times. V and J are TRBV9 and TRBJ2-5, with D perhaps given as TRBD1 or TRBD2 (5 bases each). The CDR3 contains 16 residues. CDR1 SGDLS and CDR2 YYNGEE come from the germline V gene. V gave up 4 bases and J gave up 5 bases, with 21 bases separating them. The CDR3, as DNA: TGTGCCAGCAGCTCAACGCCGGGGACGCCGGGTGAGACCCAGTACTTC. Translated: CASSSTPGTPGETQYF.

J is TRBJ2-7 and V is TRBV2; weak D call: TRBD2 (5 bases). Per germline, CDR1 SNHLY and CDR2 FYNNEI. This CDR3 has 16 residues. Between the trimmed V and J ends, which lost 6 bases and 6 bases, there was a span of 24 bases. DNA of the CDR3: TGTGCCAGCAGACGCGGACGCGGGCGCGTACGTATCGAGCAGTACTTC. Amino acid sequence: CASRRGRGRVRIEQYF.

The chain carries TRBV7-2 and TRBJ2-7; 11 positions agree with TRBD1. The CDR3 is 14 residues long. Germline loops: CDR1 SGHTA, CDR2 FQGNSA. The ends lost 4 bases at V and 5 bases at J; junction bases unmatched: 4. The CDR3 sequence: CASSWTGGRDEQYF. DNA of the CDR3: TGTGCCAGCAGCTGGACAGGGGGCAGGGACGAGCAGTACTTC.

This chain connects TRBV5-1 to TRBJ2-2; 14 positions agree with TRBD2. Germline CDR1 SGHRS, CDR2 YFSETQ. This CDR3 is built from 17 residues. After removal of 5 bases from V and 6 bases from J, the junction contained 9 bases not matched to a gene. DNA of the CDR3: TGCGCCAGCAGTCCCGGGACTAGCGGGAGAATCGCCGGGGAGCTGTTTTTT. It yields the protein CASSPGTSGRIAGELFF.

This clonotype was counted only a few times. J is TRBJ2-3 and V is TRBV12-3 or TRBV12-4; the match to TRBD1 covers 7 bases. After removal of 5 bases from V and 2 bases from J, the junction contained 7 bases not matched to a gene. CDR3 length equals 15 residues. The CDR3 loop reads CASSDRESHTDTQYF. The CDR3, as DNA: TGTGCCAGCAGTGACAGGGAGTCTCACACAGATACGCAGTATTTT.

This clonotype appeared a single time. The J gene is TRBJ2-3, the V gene TRBV15; D unresolved. The germline gives CDR1 LNHNV, CDR2 YYDKDF (reference sequence). There are 13 residues in the CDR3. The V and J ends lost 7 bases and 0 bases respectively, with 8 bases between them. CDR3 DNA: TGTGCCACCACCGCGGACAGCACAGATACGCAGTATTTT. Translation gives CATTADSTDTQYF.

The V call is TRBV6-5, the J call TRBJ2-3, with 7 positions matching TRBD2. The germline gives CDR1 MNHEY, CDR2 SVGAGI. Unmatched junction bases numbered 1, after V lost 3 bases and J lost 4 bases. The CDR3 has 13 amino acids. CDR3 region: CASSYAGADTQYF. DNA of the CDR3: TGTGCCAGCAGTTATGCGGGAGCAGATACGCAGTATTTT.

Comment on this clonotype: A junction boundary mismatches the germline segment, possibly from a read error. The rearrangement joins TRBV20-1 to TRBJ2-7; TRBD2 agrees at 10 bases. Germline-derived CDR1 and CDR2 are DFQATT and SNEGSKA (reference sequence). CDR3 size: 11 residues. The CDR3 DNA reads as TGCAGTGCTTCTAGCGGGACTAGCGTAAAGTTC. Encoded protein: CSASSGTSVKF.

This chain connects TRBV20-1 to TRBJ2-7, with D uncertain. CDR1 is DFQATT and CDR2 is SNEGSKA in the germline V gene (reference sequence). Trimming took off 3 bases at V and 2 bases at J, with 14 bases between the two ends. The CDR3 contains 14 residues. The CDR3 bases are TGCAGTGCTAGTGAAAGGGCTGGGACCTACGAGCAGTACTTC. This gives the protein CSASERAGTYEQYF.

This clonotype has at least ten counts. The V and J genes are TRBV7-2 and TRBJ2-2, with a tentative D call TRBD2 (5 bases). The V end lost 1 base, the J end lost 4 bases, and 13 bases lay between the germline ends. There are 16 residues in the CDR3. Germline values: CDR1 SGHTA, CDR2 FQGNSA. The CDR3 DNA follows: TGTGCCAGCAGCTTAGGGGGAAAGCGGACCACCGGGGAGCTGTTTTTT. This encodes CASSLGGKRTTGELFF.

The chain combines TRBV12-3 or TRBV12-4 with TRBJ2-3; D call uncertain. V was trimmed by 6 bases and J by 7 bases, leaving 17 bases between them. CDR3 length: 14 residues. Here the CDR3 reads CASRLVRLGHTQYF. In DNA, the CDR3 is TGTGCCAGCAGGCTTGTCCGACTCGGACATACGCAGTATTTT.